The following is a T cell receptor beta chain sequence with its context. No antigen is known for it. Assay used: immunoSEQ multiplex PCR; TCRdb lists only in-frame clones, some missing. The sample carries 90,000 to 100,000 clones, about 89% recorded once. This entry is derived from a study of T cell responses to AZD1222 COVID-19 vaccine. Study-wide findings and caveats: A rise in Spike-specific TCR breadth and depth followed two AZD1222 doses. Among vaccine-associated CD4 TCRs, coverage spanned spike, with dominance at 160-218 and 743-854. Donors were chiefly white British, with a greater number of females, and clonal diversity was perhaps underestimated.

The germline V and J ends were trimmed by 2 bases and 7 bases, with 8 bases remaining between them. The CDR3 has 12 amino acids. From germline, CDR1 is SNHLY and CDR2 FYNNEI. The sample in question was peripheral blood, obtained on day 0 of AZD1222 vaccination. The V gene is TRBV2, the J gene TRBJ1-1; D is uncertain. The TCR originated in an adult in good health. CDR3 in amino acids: CASSEHSSEAFF. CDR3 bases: TGTGCCAGCAGTGAACATTCCAGTGAAGCTTTCTTT.